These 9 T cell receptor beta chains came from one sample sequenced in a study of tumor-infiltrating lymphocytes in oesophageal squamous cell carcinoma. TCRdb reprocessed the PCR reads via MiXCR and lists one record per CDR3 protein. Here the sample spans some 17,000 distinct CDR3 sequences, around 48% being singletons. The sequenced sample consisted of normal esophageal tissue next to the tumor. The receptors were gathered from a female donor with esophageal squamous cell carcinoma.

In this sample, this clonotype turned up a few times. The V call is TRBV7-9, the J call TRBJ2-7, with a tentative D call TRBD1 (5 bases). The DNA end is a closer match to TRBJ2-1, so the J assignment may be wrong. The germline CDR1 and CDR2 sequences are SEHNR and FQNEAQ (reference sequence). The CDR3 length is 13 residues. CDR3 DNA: TGTGCCAGCGACAGACCTACCTACAATGAGCAGTTCTTC. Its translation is CASDRPTYNEQFF.

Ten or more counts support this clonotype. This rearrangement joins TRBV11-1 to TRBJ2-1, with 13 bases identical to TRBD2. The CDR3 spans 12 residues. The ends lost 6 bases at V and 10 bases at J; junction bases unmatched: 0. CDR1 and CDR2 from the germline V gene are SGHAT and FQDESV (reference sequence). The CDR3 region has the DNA TGTGCCAGCAGGACTAGCGGGAGGGAGCAGTTCTTC. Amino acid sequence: CASRTSGREQFF.

As DNA, the CDR3 is TGTGCCAGCAGCTTATGGCGGGGAAGAAGGACAGATACGCAGTATTTT. It is translated as CASSLWRGRRTDTQYF. The chain couples TRBV7-3 to TRBJ2-3, with D possibly matching TRBD2 (6 bases). Looked up from germline, CDR1 is SGHTA and CDR2 is FQGTGA. The CDR3 has 16 amino acids. V shed 2 bases and J shed 3 bases, with 15 bases lying between them.

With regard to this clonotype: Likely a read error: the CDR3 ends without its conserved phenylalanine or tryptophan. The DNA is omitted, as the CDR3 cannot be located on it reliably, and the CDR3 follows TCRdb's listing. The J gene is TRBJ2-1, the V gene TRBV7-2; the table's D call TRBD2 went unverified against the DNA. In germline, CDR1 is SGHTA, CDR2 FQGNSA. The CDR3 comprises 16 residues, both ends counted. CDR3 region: CASSPALGGGGSFFGS.

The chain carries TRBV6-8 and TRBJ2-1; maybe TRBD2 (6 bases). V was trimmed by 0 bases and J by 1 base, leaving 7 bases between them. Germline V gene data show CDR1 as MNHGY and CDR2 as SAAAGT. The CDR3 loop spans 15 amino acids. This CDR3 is CASSYSGGSYNEQFF. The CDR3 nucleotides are TGTGCCAGCAGTTACTCGGGGGGTTCCTACAATGAGCAGTTCTTC.

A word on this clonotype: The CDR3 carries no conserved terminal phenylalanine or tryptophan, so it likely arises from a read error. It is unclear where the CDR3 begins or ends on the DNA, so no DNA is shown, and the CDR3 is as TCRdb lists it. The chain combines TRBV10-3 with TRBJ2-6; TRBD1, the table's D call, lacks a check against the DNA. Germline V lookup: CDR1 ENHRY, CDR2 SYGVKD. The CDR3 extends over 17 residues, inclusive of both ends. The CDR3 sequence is CAISSGWTAFNEQFFGA.

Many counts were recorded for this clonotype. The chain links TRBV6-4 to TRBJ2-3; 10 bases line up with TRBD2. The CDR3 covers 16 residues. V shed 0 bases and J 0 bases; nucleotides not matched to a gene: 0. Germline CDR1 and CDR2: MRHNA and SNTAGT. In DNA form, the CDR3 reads TGTGCCAGCAGTGACTCGACTAGCGGGAGCACAGATACGCAGTATTTT. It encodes CASSDSTSGSTDTQYF.

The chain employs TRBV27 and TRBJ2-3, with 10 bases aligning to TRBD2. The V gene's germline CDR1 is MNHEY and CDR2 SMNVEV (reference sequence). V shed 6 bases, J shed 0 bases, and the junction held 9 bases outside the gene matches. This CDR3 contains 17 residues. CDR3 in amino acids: CASRPQSSGGSTDTQYF. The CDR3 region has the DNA TGTGCCAGCAGACCACAATCTAGCGGGGGAAGCACAGATACGCAGTATTTT.

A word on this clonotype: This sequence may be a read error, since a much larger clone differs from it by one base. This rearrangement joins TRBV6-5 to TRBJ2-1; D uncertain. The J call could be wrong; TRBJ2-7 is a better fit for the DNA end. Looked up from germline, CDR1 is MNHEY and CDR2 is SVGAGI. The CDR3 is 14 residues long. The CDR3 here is CASSYSIAQYEQYF. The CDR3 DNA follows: TGTGCCAGCAGTTACTCGATTGCGCAGTACGAGCAGTACTTC.